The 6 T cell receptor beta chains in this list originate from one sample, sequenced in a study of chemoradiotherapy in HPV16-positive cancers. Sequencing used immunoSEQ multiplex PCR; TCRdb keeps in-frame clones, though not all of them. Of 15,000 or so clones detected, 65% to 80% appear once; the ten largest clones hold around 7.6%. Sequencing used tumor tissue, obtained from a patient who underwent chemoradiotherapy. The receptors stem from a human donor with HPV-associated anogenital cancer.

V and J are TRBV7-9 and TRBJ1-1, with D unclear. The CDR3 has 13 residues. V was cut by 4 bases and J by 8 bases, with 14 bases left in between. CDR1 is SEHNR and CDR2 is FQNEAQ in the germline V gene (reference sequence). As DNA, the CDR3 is TGTGCCAGCAGCTCAGAGCCTCTTACCGAAGCTTTCTTT. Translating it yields CASSSEPLTEAFF.

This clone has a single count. This chain's CDR3 is CASSRGSQGETQYF. The CDR3 DNA is TGTGCCAGCTCAAGGGGCAGCCAAGGAGAGACCCAGTACTTC. The gene calls are TRBV18 and TRBJ2-5; D is possibly TRBD1 (5 bases). The CDR3 runs 14 residues. Per the germline V gene, CDR1 is KGHSH and CDR2 is LQKENI. Trimming shortened V by 5 bases and J by 4 bases, and 14 bases separated the two germline ends.

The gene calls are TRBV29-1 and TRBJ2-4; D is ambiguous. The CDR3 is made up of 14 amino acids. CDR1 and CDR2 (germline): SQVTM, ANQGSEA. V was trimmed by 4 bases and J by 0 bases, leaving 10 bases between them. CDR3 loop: CSVAQKLAKNIQYF. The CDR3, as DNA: TGCAGCGTTGCACAGAAACTAGCCAAAAACATTCAGTACTTC. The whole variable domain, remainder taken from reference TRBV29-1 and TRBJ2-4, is SAVISQKPSRDICQRGTSLTIQCQVDSQVTMMFWYRQQPGQSLTLIATANQGSEATYESGFVIDKFPISRPNLTFSTLTVSNMSPEDSSIYLCSVAQKLAKNIQYFGAGTRLSVL.

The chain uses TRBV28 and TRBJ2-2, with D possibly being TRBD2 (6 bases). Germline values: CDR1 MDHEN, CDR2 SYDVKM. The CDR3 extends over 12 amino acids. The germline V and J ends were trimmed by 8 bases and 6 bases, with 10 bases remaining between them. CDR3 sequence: CASLKRAGELFF. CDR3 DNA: TGTGCCAGCTTGAAGCGGGCCGGGGAGCTGTTTTTT.

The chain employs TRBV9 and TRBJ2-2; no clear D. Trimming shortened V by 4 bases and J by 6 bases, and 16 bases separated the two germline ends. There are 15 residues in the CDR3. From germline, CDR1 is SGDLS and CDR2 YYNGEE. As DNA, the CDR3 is TGTGCCAGCAGCCCCCATGGGTCCCAGGCCGGGGAGCTGTTTTTT. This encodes CASSPHGSQAGELFF.

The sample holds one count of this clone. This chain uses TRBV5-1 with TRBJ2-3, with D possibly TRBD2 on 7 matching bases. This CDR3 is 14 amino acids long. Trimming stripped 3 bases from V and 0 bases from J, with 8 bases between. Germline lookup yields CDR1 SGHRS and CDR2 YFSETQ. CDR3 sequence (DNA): TGCGCCAGCAGCTCGGGGGGCAGCACAGATACGCAGTATTTT. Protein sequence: CASSSGGSTDTQYF.